These T cell receptor beta chains were read from a single sample in a study of blood T cell repertoires in COVID-19. Libraries were prepared by immunoSEQ multiplex PCR; TCRdb keeps only in-frame clonotypes and omits some of them. Among about 370,000 clones, over 75% were seen once, and the ten largest hold 8% to 13%. Sequencing was performed on peripheral blood. These receptors were collected from a woman in her 30s with COVID-19, enrolled during active disease. The CDR3 runs from the conserved cysteine through the conserved F or W. The D gene is left open where the match is weak. Clone size is shown for a subset of rows, as once, few, many or a class of expanded clone.

d_call	cdr3_length	v_call	clone_size	j_call	cdr3_nt	cdr3_aa
.	14	TRBV2	.	TRBJ1-1	TGTGCCAGCAGTCCTAACAGGGTGGGGACTGAAGCTTTCTTT	CASSPNRVGTEAFF
.	16	TRBV18	.	TRBJ1-1	TGTGCCAGCCAAATTACAGGGAGTGGGGCGAACACTGAAGCTTTCTTT	CASQITGSGANTEAFF
TRBD2	17	TRBV10-1	many	TRBJ2-1	TGCGCCAGCAGTGTACTAGCGGGAGGGAGCTCCTACAATGAGCAGTTCTTC	CASSVLAGGSSYNEQFF
.	12	TRBV30	.	TRBJ2-7	TGTGCCTGGAGTGACACAGGGCGTGAGCAGTACTTC	CAWSDTGREQYF
TRBD1	14	TRBV4-1	.	TRBJ1-2	TGCGCCAGCAGCCACTTGGACAGGGCGCATGGCTACACCTTC	CASSHLDRAHGYTF
.	14	TRBV4-1	.	TRBJ1-2	TGCGCCAGCAGCCAAGAGGGGAGGGGCTATGGCTACACCTTC	CASSQEGRGYGYTF
.	14	TRBV7-8	.	TRBJ1-1	TGTGCCAGCAGCTTTAGGGAGGGGAACACTGAAGCTTTCTTT	CASSFREGNTEAFF
.	14	TRBV7-2	.	TRBJ2-3	TGTGCCAGCAGCCCAAACAGAGTCGCAGATACGCAGTATTTT	CASSPNRVADTQYF
.	12	TRBV3-1/TRBV3-2	.	TRBJ2-7	TGTGCCAGCCGGTCTAGCGCCCACGAGCAGTACTTC	CASRSSAHEQYF
TRBD2	16	TRBV28	.	TRBJ2-3	TGTGCCAGCAGCCCTCGGACTAGCGGTCGCACAGATACGCAGTATTTT	CASSPRTSGRTDTQYF
.	12	TRBV6-5	.	TRBJ2-3	TGTGCCAGCAGGCGGGGTTCAGATACGCAGTATTTT	CASRRGSDTQYF
.	14	TRBV6-2/TRBV6-3	.	TRBJ1-5	TGTGCCAGCAGCCGACAGTCTGACAATCAGCCCCAGCATTTT	CASSRQSDNQPQHF
.	16	TRBV21-1	.	TRBJ1-5	TGTGCCAGCAGCAATACGTCAGGGGGCAGGAATCAGCCCCAGCATTTT	CASSNTSGGRNQPQHF
TRBD1	15	TRBV5-1	.	TRBJ1-2	TGCGCCAGCAGCTCGGGGCCGGGACAGCCATATGGCTACACCTTC	CASSSGPGQPYGYTF
.	15	TRBV10-1	.	TRBJ2-2	TGCGCCAGCAGTGTTATAGCGGACGGCACCGGGGAGCTGTTTTTT	CASSVIADGTGELFF
TRBD2	14	TRBV28	.	TRBJ2-2	TGTGCGACCCGCGGGGGAGTGAACACCGGGGAGCTGTTTTTT	CATRGGVNTGELFF
.	13	TRBV20-1	.	TRBJ2-7	TGCAGTGCTAGTCTGGGGGCCTACTACGAGCAGTACTTC	CSASLGAYYEQYF